What follows are 24 T cell receptor beta chains derived from one specimen sequenced in a study of T cell repertoires in cytomegalovirus infection. TCRdb redid the calling of the reads with MiXCR, one entry per CDR3 protein. The data show around 140,000 distinct CDR3 sequences, more than 25% seen once. Their target antigens are unknown. Sequencing was performed on CD8+ T cells from cultured PBMCs, taken from culture after CMV antigen stimulation. These receptors all come from a human donor in good health (CMV status not recorded). Some clones in this sample may be carry-over from other donors' samples.

This chain links TRBV10-3 with TRBJ2-5; no firm D call. Per germline, CDR1 ENHRY and CDR2 SYGVKD. This CDR3 spans 15 amino acids. Trimming shortened V by 3 bases and J by 2 bases, and 13 bases separated the two germline ends. CDR3 amino acids: CAISDELIGQETQYF. The CDR3 DNA is TGTGCCATCAGTGATGAACTGATCGGTCAAGAGACCCAGTACTTC.

This chain joins TRBV25-1 and TRBJ1-1, with 10 nucleotides matching TRBD1. Losses at the gene ends were 1 base for V and 5 bases for J; bases not matched to a gene: 7. The germline V gene has CDR1 MGHDK and CDR2 SYGVNS. CDR3 size: 16 residues. Here the CDR3 DNA reads TGTGCCAGCAGTGAATGGGACAGGGGCATCGGAACTGAAGCTTTCTTT. Amino acids: CASSEWDRGIGTEAFF.

The gene calls are TRBV27 and TRBJ1-6; 12 positions agree with TRBD1. The germline V gene encodes CDR1 MNHEY and CDR2 SMNVEV (reference sequence). Trimming cost V 4 bases and J 10 bases; bases outside gene matches: 8. The length of the CDR3 is 16 residues. The CDR3 loop reads CASSSGTGGAGSPLHF. CDR3 nucleotides: TGTGCCAGCAGTTCCGGGACAGGGGGCGCGGGATCACCCCTCCACTTT.

The chain recombines TRBV7-9 with TRBJ2-7; D gene uncertain. The V and J ends lost 4 bases and 2 bases respectively, with 12 bases between them. In germline, CDR1 is SEHNR, CDR2 FQNEAQ (reference sequence). This CDR3 spans 14 amino acids. The DNA for the CDR3 is TGTGCCAGCAGCTCAAAGACCGTCGCCTACGAGCAGTACTTC. Its protein product is CASSSKTVAYEQYF.

The chain links TRBV11-2 to TRBJ2-7, with D perhaps TRBD1 (5 bases). This CDR3 is built from 15 residues. V was cut by 7 bases and J by 0 bases, with 16 bases left in between. The germline CDR1 and CDR2 sequences are SGHAT and FQNNGV. The CDR3 DNA reads TGTGCCAGCATCAAATTTTCAGGGTCCTCCTACGAGCAGTACTTC. This translates into CASIKFSGSSYEQYF.

This clonotype was detected once. The rearrangement joins TRBV19 to TRBJ1-6; D unresolved. V was trimmed by 2 bases and J by 2 bases, leaving 4 bases between them. CDR3 length equals 14 residues. CDR1 is LNHDA and CDR2 is SQIVND in the germline V gene (reference sequence). The CDR3 protein is CASSITAYNSPLHF. The CDR3 DNA reads as TGTGCCAGTAGTATAACAGCCTATAATTCACCCCTCCACTTT. The whole variable domain, filled in from reference TRBV19 and TRBJ1-6, reads DGGITQSPKYLFRKEGQNVTLSCEQNLNHDAMYWYRQDPGQGLRLIYYSQIVNDFQKGDIAEGYSVSREKKESFPLTVTSAQKNPTAFYLCASSITAYNSPLHFGNGTRLTVT.

The chain links TRBV19 to TRBJ2-7; D ambiguous. This CDR3 comprises 14 residues. V lost 5 bases and J lost 2, with 13 bases in between. Germline V CDR1 and CDR2: LNHDA, SQIVND (reference sequence). In DNA form, the CDR3 reads TGTGCCAGTAGTCCGTCGCTGGGGACCTACGAGCAGTACTTC. This translates into CASSPSLGTYEQYF.

The chain is built from TRBV19 and TRBJ1-1; 7 bases fit TRBD1. Per germline, CDR1 LNHDA and CDR2 SQIVND (reference sequence). CDR3 length: 14 amino acids. V lost 6 bases to trimming and J lost 1 base; unmatched junction nucleotides: 5. The CDR3 DNA is TGTGCCAGTAGGACCGACAGGGCGAACACTGAAGCTTTCTTT. Encoded protein: CASRTDRANTEAFF.

The rearrangement joins TRBV5-1 to TRBJ1-4, with 8 bases fitting TRBD1. After removal of 0 bases from V and 8 bases from J, the junction contained 6 bases not matched to a gene. Looked up from germline, CDR1 is SGHRS and CDR2 is YFSETQ. This CDR3 has 15 amino acids. This CDR3 reads CASSLGTGPGEKLFF. For the CDR3, the DNA is TGCGCCAGCAGCTTGGGGACAGGGCCGGGGGAAAAACTGTTTTTT. Drawing the rest from reference TRBV5-1 and TRBJ1-4, the complete variable domain is KAGVTQTPRYLIKTRGQQVTLSCSPISGHRSVSWYQQTPGQGLQFLFEYFSETQRNKGNFPGRFSGRQFSNSRSEMNVSTLELGDSALYLCASSLGTGPGEKLFFGSGTQLSVL.

The CDR3 reads CASSQVMQETQYF. The CDR3 coding sequence is TGCGCCAGCAGCCAAGTTATGCAAGAGACCCAGTACTTC. This chain uses TRBV4-1 with TRBJ2-5; D gene ambiguous. Per germline, CDR1 MGHRA and CDR2 YSYEKL. There are 13 residues in the CDR3. Trimming took 1 base from V and 2 from J, leaving 5 bases between them.

This sequence joins TRBV20-1 and TRBJ2-3; 10 nucleotides match TRBD2. The length of the CDR3 is 14 residues. Germline V gives CDR1 DFQATT, CDR2 SNEGSKA (reference sequence). J was trimmed by 4 bases and V by 6 bases; bases with no gene match: 7. The CDR3 loop is CSAHGTSDPDTQYF. The CDR3 region has the DNA TGCAGTGCACACGGGACTAGCGACCCAGATACGCAGTATTTT.

The sample holds a few counts of this clonotype. The rearrangement joins TRBV10-3 to TRBJ1-3; D remains ambiguous. Trimming stripped 3 bases from V and 4 bases from J, with 25 bases between. CDR3 length: 19 amino acids. CDR1 and CDR2 from the germline V gene are ENHRY and SYGVKD. The CDR3 is CAISELAGGRTPTGNTIYF. In nucleotides, the CDR3 is TGTGCCATCAGTGAATTGGCTGGCGGAAGGACCCCAACGGGAAACACCATATATTTT.

This clonotype appeared a few times. This chain links TRBV7-9 with TRBJ1-2; 11 nucleotides match TRBD1. The CDR3 length is 14 residues. After removal of 0 bases from V and 6 bases from J, the junction contained 0 bases not matched to a gene. The V gene's germline CDR1 is SEHNR and CDR2 FQNEAQ (reference sequence). The CDR3, as DNA: TGTGCCAGCAGCTTAGCGGGACAGGGGGATGGCTACACCTTC. This sequence encodes CASSLAGQGDGYTF.

On this clonotype itself: At one of its ends the junction is not consistent with the germline gene, which may arise from a read error. The chain links TRBV6-2 or TRBV6-3 to TRBJ2-5, with TRBD2 identical over 13 bases. CDR3 length equals 13 residues. CDR1 MNHEY and CDR2 SVGEGT come from the germline V gene. CDR3 loop: CASRPGLAGKSGF. The CDR3 DNA reads as TGTGCCAGTCGTCCGGGACTAGCGGGGAAAAGTGGCTTC.

The rearrangement links TRBV20-1 to TRBJ2-1; D is perhaps TRBD2 (5 bases). Trimming removed 7 bases from V and 0 bases from J, with 19 bases in between. The CDR3 is made up of 16 amino acids. Germline V gene lookup returns CDR1 DFQATT and CDR2 SNEGSKA (reference sequence). The DNA of the CDR3 is TGCAGTGTTACCGGGGAGAGCGGAAGCTCCTACAATGAGCAGTTCTTC. Translation: CSVTGESGSSYNEQFF.

V is TRBV12-3 or TRBV12-4 and J is TRBJ2-2; D is tentatively TRBD1 or TRBD2 (5 bases each). V was pared by 5 bases and J by 5 bases, with 21 bases between. The length of the CDR3 is 17 residues. The CDR3 sequence is CASSTMGLPGATGELFF. CDR3 sequence (DNA): TGTGCCAGCAGTACAATGGGTCTACCCGGGGCGACCGGGGAGCTGTTTTTT.

This clonotype was seen ten or more times. This chain connects TRBV20-1 to TRBJ2-7; the D gene could be TRBD1 or TRBD2 (8 bases each). The V end lost 6 bases, the J end lost 6 bases, and 18 bases lay between the germline ends. Germline CDR1 DFQATT, CDR2 SNEGSKA (reference sequence). The length of the CDR3 is 13 residues. The CDR3 region is CSARGRGVTEQYF. In nucleotides, the CDR3 is TGCAGTGCCAGGGGGCGGGGGGTTACCGAGCAGTACTTC.

This clonotype showed up many times. The V gene is TRBV7-6, the J gene TRBJ1-1; 12 nucleotides align to TRBD1. This CDR3 is 14 amino acids long. The germline V gene has CDR1 SGHVS and CDR2 FNYEAQ. With V trimmed by 5 bases and J by 8 bases, 6 bases remained unmatched. The CDR3 DNA sequence: TGTGCCAGCAGCCCAGGGACAGGGGGCGCAGAAGCTTTCTTT. Translated, it gives CASSPGTGGAEAFF.

This clonotype was found a few times. The chain combines TRBV7-2 with TRBJ2-7; D is possibly TRBD1 or TRBD2 (6 bases each). V lost 3 bases, J lost 2 bases, and 11 bases lay in between. CDR1 is SGHTA, CDR2 FQGNSA, per germline. The CDR3 runs to 14 residues. CDR3 sequence (DNA): TGTGCCAGCAGCTTCTGGGGGGCGGCCTACGAGCAGTACTTC. It translates to CASSFWGAAYEQYF.

The rearrangement joins TRBV7-9 to TRBJ2-2; 8 bases agree with TRBD1. The CDR3 runs to 18 residues. V lost 5 bases to trimming and J lost 1 base; unmatched junction nucleotides: 12. Germline lookup yields CDR1 SEHNR and CDR2 FQNEAQ (reference sequence). In nucleotides, the CDR3 is TGTGCCAGCAGCGGCACGAGGGCAGGGGGCCGGAACACCGGGGAGCTGTTTTTT. Protein product: CASSGTRAGGRNTGELFF.

A remark on this clonotype: The junction and the germline gene differ at one end; a read error may be behind it. The chain joins TRBV28 to TRBJ1-2; a weak D match, TRBD1 (5 bases). This CDR3 is built from 13 residues. CDR1 is MDHEN, CDR2 SYDVKM, per germline. Written as DNA, the CDR3 is TGTGCCACTTTCAGGGACCTTAACGATGGCTACACCTTC. Protein: CATFRDLNDGYTF.

V usage is TRBV27 and J usage is TRBJ2-7; D might be TRBD1 (6 bases). The CDR3 runs 15 residues. The germline V gene has CDR1 MNHEY and CDR2 SMNVEV (reference sequence). V gave up 5 bases and J gave up 2 bases, with 16 bases separating them. The CDR3 loop is CASSVQQGPAYEQYF. For the CDR3, the DNA is TGTGCCAGCAGTGTACAACAGGGACCTGCCTACGAGCAGTACTTC.

The chain links TRBV29-1 to TRBJ1-1; 10 nucleotides match TRBD1. Germline V lookup: CDR1 SQVTM, CDR2 ANQGSEA. The CDR3 loop spans 14 amino acids. Trimming removed 6 bases from V and 3 bases from J; junction bases left unmatched: 7. The DNA for the CDR3 is TGCAGCGTGGGGGGCGGACAGGGGGACACTGAAGCTTTCTTT. Residues: CSVGGGQGDTEAFF. The entire variable domain, with the rest obtained from reference TRBV29-1 and TRBJ1-1, is as follows: SAVISQKPSRDICQRGTSLTIQCQVDSQVTMMFWYRQQPGQSLTLIATANQGSEATYESGFVIDKFPISRPNLTFSTLTVSNMSPEDSSIYLCSVGGGQGDTEAFFGQGTRLTVV.

This rearrangement joins TRBV7-9 to TRBJ2-1; D might be TRBD1 (5 bases). Germline CDR1 SEHNR, CDR2 FQNEAQ (reference sequence). This CDR3 comprises 15 residues. V dropped 5 bases and J dropped 0 bases, with 11 bases sitting between them. As DNA, the CDR3 is TGTGCCAGCAGCCGACAGTTACTCTCCTACAATGAGCAGTTCTTC. Residues: CASSRQLLSYNEQFF.